This entry features one T cell receptor (beta chain) sequence. Antigen specificity is unknown. This CDR3 contains 15 residues. V was pared by 2 bases and J by 2 bases, with 10 bases between. The germline V gene encodes CDR1 MNHEY and CDR2 SVGAGI. These data belong to a study of OX40 agonist ivuxolimab in advanced cancers. The data were produced by immunoSEQ multiplex PCR, yet TCRdb's version contains in-frame clones alone and is incomplete. Among 66,000 or so clones, around 84% were seen once, and the ten largest hold 3.5% to 4.5%. Autoimmune disease history or systemic immunosuppression excluded patients. Sampling times: baseline, cycle 4 day 1, cycle 7 day 1. Study-wide results and limits: On average, a greater number of expanded clones characterised CD8+ T cells relative to CD4+.

Sequencing used CD4+ or CD8+ T cells sorted from blood, obtained in a trial of the OX40 agonist ivuxolimab. The clonotype comes from an adult with an advanced solid tumor such as melanoma, head and neck, liver or kidney cancer. The rearrangement uses TRBV6-5 and TRBJ2-1; D perhaps matches TRBD1 (6 bases). CDR3 amino acids: CASSYRQVTYNEQFF. CDR3 DNA: TGTGCCAGCAGTTACAGACAGGTGACCTACAATGAGCAGTTCTTC.